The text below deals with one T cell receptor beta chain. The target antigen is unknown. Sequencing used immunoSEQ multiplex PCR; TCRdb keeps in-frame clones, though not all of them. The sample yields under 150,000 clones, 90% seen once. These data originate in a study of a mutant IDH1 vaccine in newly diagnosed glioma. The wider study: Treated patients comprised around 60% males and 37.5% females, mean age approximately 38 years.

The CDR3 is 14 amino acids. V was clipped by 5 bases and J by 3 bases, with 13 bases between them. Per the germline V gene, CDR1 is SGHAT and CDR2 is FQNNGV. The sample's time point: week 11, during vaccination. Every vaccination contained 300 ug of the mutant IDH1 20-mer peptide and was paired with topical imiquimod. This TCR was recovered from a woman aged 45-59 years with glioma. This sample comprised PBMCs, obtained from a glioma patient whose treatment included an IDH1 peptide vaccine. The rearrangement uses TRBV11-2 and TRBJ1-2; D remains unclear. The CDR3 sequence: CASSASGSYYGYTF. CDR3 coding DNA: TGTGCCAGCAGCGCCTCGGGGAGCTACTATGGCTACACCTTC.